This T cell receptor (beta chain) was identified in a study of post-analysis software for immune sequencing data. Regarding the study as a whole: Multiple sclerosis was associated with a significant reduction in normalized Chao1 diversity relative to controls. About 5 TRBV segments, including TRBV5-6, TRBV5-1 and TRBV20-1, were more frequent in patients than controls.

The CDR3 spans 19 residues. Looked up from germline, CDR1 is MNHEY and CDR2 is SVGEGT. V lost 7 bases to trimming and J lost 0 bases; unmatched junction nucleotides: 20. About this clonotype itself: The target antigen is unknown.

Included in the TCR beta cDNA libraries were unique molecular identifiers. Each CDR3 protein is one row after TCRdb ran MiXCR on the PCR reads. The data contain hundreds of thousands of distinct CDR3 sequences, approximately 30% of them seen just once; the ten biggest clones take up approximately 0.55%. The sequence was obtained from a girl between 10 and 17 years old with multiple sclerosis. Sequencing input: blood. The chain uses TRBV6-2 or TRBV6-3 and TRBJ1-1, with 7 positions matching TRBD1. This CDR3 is CASTPWAGTALSMNTEAFF. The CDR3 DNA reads TGTGCCAGCACCCCCTGGGCCGGGACAGCACTATCCATGAACACTGAAGCTTTCTTT.